The 17 T cell receptor beta chains presented below share a single source sample, sequenced in a study of blood T cells in healthy people across ages. Combining a sample-barcoded 5' primer with a J-beta primer mix, a second PCR ran for 7 to 11 cycles. TCRdb independently ran MiXCR on the 5' RACE reads; one entry per CDR3 protein. The top ten hold around 0.7% of the sample, which has some 1,000,000 distinct CDR3 sequences, around 27% seen once. These records were also assigned to another study, of T cells of mothers and their children.

Specimen: blood. The origin of the receptors is a girl between 2 and 10 years old in good health.

The sample holds a few counts of this clonotype. This chain links TRBV28 with TRBJ1-6; D remains ambiguous. With 3 bases removed from V and 8 bases from J, the gap between germline ends came to 14 bases. This CDR3 has 15 amino acids. Germline assignment: CDR1 MDHEN and CDR2 SYDVKM. DNA for the CDR3: TGTGCCAGCAGTTTGGCAGCAACTGGGCATTCACCCCTCCACTTT. Encoded protein: CASSLAATGHSPLHF.

The chain couples TRBV20-1 to TRBJ1-3; a weak D match, TRBD1 (5 bases). There are 14 residues in the CDR3. CDR1 DFQATT and CDR2 SNEGSKA come from the germline V gene (reference sequence). Trimming left V 5 bases short and J 4 bases short, with 15 bases between. In DNA form, the CDR3 reads TGCAGTGCTCTTCCAGGGTCTTTAGGAAACACCATATATTTT. Translating gives CSALPGSLGNTIYF.

The gene calls are TRBV6-6 and TRBJ2-1; D is possibly TRBD1 (5 bases). CDR1 and CDR2 from the germline V gene are MNHNY and SVGAGI (reference sequence). The CDR3 is 13 amino acids. V lost 0 bases and J 12 bases, leaving 12 bases between the germline ends. The CDR3 protein is CASSYSQGDAQFF. CDR3 coding DNA: TGTGCCAGCAGTTACTCGCAAGGGGATGCGCAGTTCTTC.

This sequence joins TRBV7-9 and TRBJ2-1; 7 bases match TRBD2. The J call may not be correct, given that the DNA end is closer to TRBJ2-5. Germline assignment: CDR1 SEHNR and CDR2 FQNEAQ (reference sequence). The CDR3 extends over 17 amino acids. The CDR3 loop reads CASSYVPRKDGGETQYF. CDR3 nucleotide sequence: TGTGCCAGCAGCTACGTCCCCAGGAAGGACGGGGGGGAGACCCAGTACTTC.

This clonotype has more than one count but fewer than ten. J is TRBJ2-5 and V is TRBV15; the match to TRBD2 covers 9 bases. The germline V gene encodes CDR1 LNHNV and CDR2 YYDKDF (reference sequence). The CDR3 spans 18 residues. Losses at the gene ends were 1 base for V and 3 bases for J; bases not matched to a gene: 12. CDR3 in amino acids: CATSRGSIRSSGEETQYF. For the CDR3, the DNA is TGTGCCACCAGCAGAGGTAGCATTAGGTCTAGCGGGGAAGAGACCCAGTACTTC.

The CDR3 spells CASSQGLAGADIFYEQYF. CDR3 nucleotide sequence: TGTGCCAGCAGCCAAGGACTAGCGGGGGCCGACATCTTTTACGAGCAGTACTTC. The J gene is TRBJ2-7, the V gene TRBV4-2; 12 positions match TRBD2. The germline V gene encodes CDR1 LGHNA and CDR2 YNFKEQ. The CDR3 is made up of 18 amino acids. Trimming took 1 base from V and 4 from J; bases not matched to a gene: 11.

The chain combines TRBV11-2 with TRBJ1-1; a possible D gene is TRBD1 (5 bases). CDR1 is SGHAT and CDR2 is FQNNGV in the germline V gene. Trimming shortened V by 11 bases and J by 3 bases, and 13 bases separated the two germline ends. The CDR3 is made up of 12 amino acids. The CDR3 bases are TGTGCCGGCACCCCAGGGTACACTGAAGCTTTCTTT. It translates to CAGTPGYTEAFF.

This clonotype has only a few counts. The chain links TRBV6-5 to TRBJ1-3; 11 nucleotides line up with TRBD1. The V segment lost 0 bases and the J segment 3 bases; nucleotides outside the gene matches: 4. CDR3 length: 17 residues. Germline V gene data show CDR1 as MNHEY and CDR2 as SVGAGI. CDR3 sequence reads: CASSYSDRGPFGNTIYF. The DNA for the CDR3 is TGTGCCAGCAGTTACTCGGACAGGGGGCCTTTTGGAAACACCATATATTTT.

V is TRBV15 and J is TRBJ1-4, with 9 bases aligning to TRBD1. Germline-derived CDR1 and CDR2 are LNHNV and YYDKDF (reference sequence). V was clipped by 3 bases and J by 5 bases; unmatched bases: 4. The CDR3 is made up of 15 amino acids. The CDR3 bases are TGTGCCACCAGCAGTCGGGACAGGGACAATGAAAAACTGTTTTTT. As protein: CATSSRDRDNEKLFF.

This chain connects TRBV20-1 to TRBJ2-1; 8 nucleotides match TRBD2. Germline CDR1 and CDR2: DFQATT and SNEGSKA (reference sequence). V lost 2 bases, J lost 4 bases, and 7 bases stayed unmatched. This CDR3 region has 15 residues. CDR3 sequence (DNA): TGCAGTGCTAGACCCGTCCGGGAGGGTTACAATGAGCAGTTCTTC. Protein: CSARPVREGYNEQFF.

This clonotype was seen more than once but under ten times. The chain links TRBV5-1 to TRBJ2-5, with D uncertain. The V gene lost 9 bases and the J gene lost 3 bases, with 15 bases spanning the gap. This CDR3 comprises 13 residues. From germline, CDR1 is SGHRS and CDR2 YFSETQ. The CDR3, as DNA: TGCGCCACCTCAAGCCGGAGTGAAGAGACCCAGTACTTC. It codes for CATSSRSEETQYF.

The rearrangement uses TRBV12-5 and TRBJ2-1; TRBD1 matches 7 bases. The CDR3 covers 14 residues. V was pared by 5 bases and J by 5 bases, with 6 bases of the junction left unmatched. From germline, CDR1 is LGHNT and CDR2 FRNRAP. This CDR3 is CASGMGQLNNEQFF. The CDR3 nucleotides read TGTGCTAGTGGTATGGGACAGTTAAACAATGAGCAGTTCTTC.

The gene calls are TRBV7-2 and TRBJ2-7, with TRBD2 matching over 9 bases. The CDR3 has 15 residues. Trimming took 5 bases from V and 0 from J; bases not matched to a gene: 5. Germline V gene sequence: CDR1 SGHTA, CDR2 FQGNSA. This CDR3 is CASSIQRGDSYEQYF. CDR3 DNA: TGTGCCAGCAGCATCCAGCGGGGGGACTCCTACGAGCAGTACTTC.

The genes are TRBV11-2 and TRBJ2-5; 9 bases are shared with TRBD1. The J call may be mistaken, given a closer DNA end match to TRBJ2-7. The CDR3 has 14 amino acids. In germline, CDR1 is SGHAT, CDR2 FQNNGV. CDR3 bases: TGTGCCAGCAGCTGGGGACAGGGAATCTACGAGCAGTACTTC. It encodes CASSWGQGIYEQYF.

This clonotype has only a few counts. V and J are TRBV6-7 and TRBJ2-5; D is perhaps TRBD2 (5 bases). TRBV6-7 is assigned to the ORF class and has an uncertain function. The CDR3 length is 17 residues. V was shortened by 0 bases and J by 5 bases, with 19 bases between the two germline ends. This CDR3 is CASSYSNAPSGGETQYF. The CDR3 DNA reads as TGTGCCAGCAGTTACTCGAATGCACCATCCGGCGGGGAGACCCAGTACTTC.

The gene calls are TRBV11-2 and TRBJ2-5; D possibly corresponds to TRBD2 (7 bases). This CDR3 has 15 residues. CDR1 is SGHAT and CDR2 is FQNNGV in the germline V gene. The V end was cut by 5 bases, the J end by 5 bases, with 18 bases between. The CDR3 DNA reads TGTGCCAGCAGCCAAGGTCGCGGGGGCTTGGAGACCCAGTACTTC. This gives the protein CASSQGRGGLETQYF.

V usage is TRBV5-1 and J usage is TRBJ2-3; D perhaps matches TRBD2 (6 bases). Germline assignment: CDR1 SGHRS and CDR2 YFSETQ. CDR3 length equals 15 residues. V dropped 4 bases and J dropped 3 bases, with 15 bases sitting between them. DNA for the CDR3: TGCGCCAGCAGCCCGGCGGGGATGACAACAGATACGCAGTATTTT. Translated: CASSPAGMTTDTQYF.